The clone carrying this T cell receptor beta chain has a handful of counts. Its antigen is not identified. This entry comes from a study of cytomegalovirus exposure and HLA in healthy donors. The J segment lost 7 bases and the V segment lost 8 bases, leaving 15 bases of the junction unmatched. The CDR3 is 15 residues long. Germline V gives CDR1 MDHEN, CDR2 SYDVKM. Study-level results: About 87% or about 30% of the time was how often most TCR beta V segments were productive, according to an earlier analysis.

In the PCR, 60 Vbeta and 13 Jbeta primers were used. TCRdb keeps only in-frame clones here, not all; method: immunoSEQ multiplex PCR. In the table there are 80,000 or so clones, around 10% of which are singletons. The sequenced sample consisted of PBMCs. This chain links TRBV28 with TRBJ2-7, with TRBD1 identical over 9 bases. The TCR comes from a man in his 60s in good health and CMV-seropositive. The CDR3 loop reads CASVRAGTGSGEQYF. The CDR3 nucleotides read TGTGCCAGCGTTAGAGCGGGGACAGGGTCTGGGGAGCAGTACTTC.